This note documents a single T cell receptor (beta chain) sequence. The repertoire was sequenced with immunoSEQ multiplex PCR; TCRdb's copy has only in-frame clones and lacks some. Of over a million clones listed, 95% to 97% are singletons. The CDR3 totals 15 residues. The germline CDR1 and CDR2 sequences are SNHLY and FYNNEI. Losses at the gene ends were 5 bases for V and 1 base for J; bases not matched to a gene: 4. The data belong to a study of shared clonotypes between healthy human individuals. For the study at large: Three plates were used per donor for CD4 naive, three for CD4 memory, two for CD8 naive and one for CD8 memory.

Source material: naive CD4+ T cells sorted from blood. Subset meaning: CD45RA+ positively selected. This TCR was recovered from a man aged 30-40 years in good health. The chain links TRBV2 to TRBJ2-3, with 9 bases lining up with TRBD1. The CDR3 DNA reads TGTGCCAGCAGTACGACAGGGGGACGCACAGATACGCAGTATTTT. Its protein product is CASSTTGGRTDTQYF.